The rows below give T cell receptor beta chains drawn from one sample of a study of T and B cells in COVID-19 patients. TCRdb re-called the multiplex PCR reads with MiXCR, one entry per CDR3 protein. Seen here are 9,500 or so distinct CDR3 sequences, 30% to 45% observed once, and the top ten hold about 48%. The sample taken for sequencing was blood. Receptors were obtained from a human donor with active COVID-19. The CDR3 runs from the conserved cysteine through the conserved F or W. D genes are given only for firm matches. Clone size is given for some rows only: seen once, a few or many times, or a class if the clone is expanded.

>.|TRBJ1-6|TRBD1|TRBV6-5
TGTGCCAGCAGTTGGGGACAGGGGTTGGATTCACCCCTCCACTTT
CASSWGQGLDSPLHF
>.|TRBJ1-2|TRBD1|TRBV19
TGTGCCACCACCAGGACAGGCAACTATGGCTACACCTTC
CATTRTGNYGYTF
>.|TRBJ2-1|TRBD2|TRBV12-3/TRBV12-4
TGTGCCAGCAGTTTACCGAGAAGACTAGCGGGGGTTAATGAGCAGTTCTTC
CASSLPRRLAGVNEQFF
>.|TRBJ2-7|.|TRBV6-1
TGTGCCAGCAGTGAAGCGACGTACGAGCAGTACTTC
CASSEATYEQYF
>medium-sized|TRBJ2-3|TRBD2|TRBV19
TGTGCCAGTAGTGAAGCGGGAGGGCCCACAGATACGCAGTATTTT
CASSEAGGPTDTQYF
>many|TRBJ2-7|.|TRBV19
TGTGCCAGTAGTAGTCGGGGAGGAGGGTACGAGCAGTACTTC
CASSSRGGGYEQYF
>few|TRBJ1-2|.|TRBV6-5
TGTGCCAGCAGTGCCGACAGGAGAGGCGGCTACACCTTC
CASSADRRGGYTF
>few|TRBJ2-2|TRBD2|TRBV19
TGTGCCAGTCGGTCTAGCGGGGGGACATCCGGGGAGCTGTTTTTT
CASRSSGGTSGELFF
>.|TRBJ1-3|.|TRBV7-2
TGTGCCAGCAGCTTAATTTTGAGGTCCTACTCTGGAAACACCATATATTTT
CASSLILRSYSGNTIYF
>once|TRBJ2-1|TRBD1|TRBV6-1
TGTGCCAGCAACCGGGACAGGGCCTCCTACAATGAGCAGTTCTTC
CASNRDRASYNEQFF
>.|TRBJ1-1|TRBD1|TRBV18
TGTGTCAGCTCACCACCGGGACAGGGAGAGGCTTTCTTT
CVSSPPGQGEAFF
>.|TRBJ1-1|.|TRBV15
TGTGCCACCAGCAAGGGACGGGGGGAGAACACTGAAGCTTTCTTT
CATSKGRGENTEAFF
>few|TRBJ2-2|TRBD2|TRBV15
TGTGCCACCAGCCCAGCGGGGGGGAACACCGGGGAGCTGTTTTTT
CATSPAGGNTGELFF
>.|TRBJ1-1|.|TRBV11-3
TGTGCCAGCTCACCAGGGGACACTGAAGCTTTCTTT
CASSPGDTEAFF
>medium-sized|TRBJ2-7|TRBD2|TRBV19
TGTGCCAGTAGTCGGGACTACACCTACGAGCAGTACTTC
CASSRDYTYEQYF
>.|TRBJ2-5|TRBD1|TRBV7-9
TGTGCCAGCAGCGAGGACAGGGGCGATTATTACTTC
CASSEDRGDYYF
>.|TRBJ2-7|.|TRBV27
TGTGCCAGCAGCGCCGGGACGCCGAGCTCCTACGAGCAGTACTTC
CASSAGTPSSYEQYF
>.|TRBJ2-7|TRBD1|TRBV27
TGTGCCAGCAGCACCTCCGGACAGGGGGACTACGAGCAGTACTTC
CASSTSGQGDYEQYF
>few|TRBJ2-7|.|TRBV30
TGTGCCTGGAGTGTAGCATCCTACGAGCAGTACTTC
CAWSVASYEQYF
>.|TRBJ2-2|TRBD1|TRBV6-1
TGTGCCAGCACCTTTACATGGCAGGGGGCCACCGGGGAGCTGTTTTTT
CASTFTWQGATGELFF
>.|TRBJ1-6|.|TRBV6-5
TGTGCCAGCACGCTGGCGGCCGGCTCACCCCTCCACTTT
CASTLAAGSPLHF
>.|TRBJ1-1|.|TRBV5-5
TGTGCCACCCGTATCACCCGACAAGTGAACACTGAAGCTTTCTTT
CATRITRQVNTEAFF
>medium-sized|TRBJ2-2|.|TRBV29-1
TGCAGCGTTGAAGGGCAGAGGAACACCGGGGAGCTGTTTTTT
CSVEGQRNTGELFF
>few|TRBJ2-1|.|TRBV5-4
TGTGCCAGCAGCTCGGTTTCAGAACTAGACAATGAGCAGTTCTTC
CASSSVSELDNEQFF
>.|TRBJ1-1|.|TRBV11-3
TGTGCCAGCAGCTCGGGGCCGAGGGAAGCTTTCTTT
CASSSGPREAFF
>.|TRBJ2-7|TRBD2|TRBV6-5
TGTGCCAGCAGCGCTCTTTCTCACACCGGGGGGATCTCCTACGAGCAGTACTTC
CASSALSHTGGISYEQYF
>.|TRBJ1-2|.|TRBV6-5
TGTGCCAGCAGTTACTCCCAAACAGCTAACTATGGCTACACCTTC
CASSYSQTANYGYTF
>.|TRBJ1-5|.|TRBV19
TGTGCCAGTAGTCTATGGGGGAATTTAAATCAGCCCCAGCATTTT
CASSLWGNLNQPQHF
>medium-sized|TRBJ2-1|.|TRBV29-1
TGCAGCGGGGATCTCGGGGTCAATGAGCAGTTCTTC
CSGDLGVNEQFF
>.|TRBJ2-6|.|TRBV6-5
TGTGCCAGCAGTTACGGACCTTGGAGCTCTGGGGCCAACGTCCTGACTTTC
CASSYGPWSSGANVLTF
>.|TRBJ2-7|TRBD1|TRBV20-1
TGCAGTGCTAGATCCCAGGGGGCATTATACGAGCAGTACTTC
CSARSQGALYEQYF
>few|TRBJ2-1|.|TRBV12-3/TRBV12-4
TGTGCCAGCAGCCTCTCAGGGCCGGAATACAATGAGCAGTTCTTC
CASSLSGPEYNEQFF
>medium-sized|TRBJ2-7|.|TRBV19
TGTGCCAGCAGTTCGGACATATCCTCCGAGCAGTACTTC
CASSSDISSEQYF
>few|TRBJ1-1|.|TRBV18
TGTGCCAGCTCACCACCTGGAAGAGGAAACACTGAAGCTTTCTTT
CASSPPGRGNTEAFF
>few|TRBJ2-1|TRBD2|TRBV12-3/TRBV12-4
TGTGCCAGCAGTTTGGGGGGGAGCAACAATGAGCAGTTCTTC
CASSLGGSNNEQFF
>.|TRBJ1-5|TRBD1|TRBV29-1
TGCAGCGTTGGGGACAGGGAACAGCCCCAGCATTTT
CSVGDREQPQHF
>.|TRBJ1-2|TRBD1|TRBV30
TGTGCCCGTGACAGGGAAAGGGCCTATGGCTACACCTTC
CARDRERAYGYTF
>.|TRBJ1-2|TRBD1|TRBV6-5
TGTGCCAGCACCGGACAGGACGGGGGCTACACCTTC
CASTGQDGGYTF
>few|TRBJ2-3|TRBD2|TRBV6-1
TGTGCCAGCAGTGAAGGACTAGCAGCAGATACGCAGTATTTT
CASSEGLAADTQYF
>.|TRBJ2-5|.|TRBV6-1
TGTGCCAGCAGCTACCGTGGACAGCCTCAAGAGACCCAGTACTTC
CASSYRGQPQETQYF
>.|TRBJ2-7|TRBD2|TRBV6-5
TGTGCCAGCCATCCCGGGCTAGCGGGAACGGAGCAGTACTTC
CASHPGLAGTEQYF
>.|TRBJ2-5|.|TRBV7-6
TGTGCCAGCAGCTTGACAGGCGGGGAGACCCAGTACTTC
CASSLTGGETQYF